This entry lists 7 T cell receptor beta chains sequenced from one sample in a study of long-term antiretroviral therapy in people with HIV. Samples were assayed with immunoSEQ v3.0 at survey level. Generated by immunoSEQ multiplex PCR, the TCRdb table keeps only in-frame clones and is missing some. Among approximately 17,000 clones listed, roughly 80% were seen once. The sample here was unsorted PBMCs, taken 1.5 years before starting antiretroviral therapy. The receptors derive from a woman aged 45-65 years with HIV.

The chain is built from TRBV5-1 and TRBJ2-2; D might be TRBD1 or TRBD2, each matching 5 bases. CDR3 length: 15 amino acids. V was clipped by 2 bases and J by 5 bases, with 13 bases between them. Germline V lookup: CDR1 SGHRS, CDR2 YFSETQ. The CDR3 region is CASSFQGWGTGELFF. CDR3 nucleotides: TGCGCCAGCAGCTTCCAGGGATGGGGGACCGGGGAGCTGTTTTTT. Full variable domain (remainder filled in from reference TRBV5-1 and TRBJ2-2): KAGVTQTPRYLIKTRGQQVTLSCSPISGHRSVSWYQQTPGQGLQFLFEYFSETQRNKGNFPGRFSGRQFSNSRSEMNVSTLELGDSALYLCASSFQGWGTGELFFGEGSRLTVL.

V and J are TRBV18 and TRBJ2-3, with D maybe TRBD2 (6 bases). CDR3 length equals 15 residues. V was shortened by 5 bases and J by 1 base, with 13 bases between the two germline ends. The germline CDR1 and CDR2 sequences are KGHSH and LQKENI. The CDR3 spells CASSTNGGGTDTQYF. CDR3 sequence (DNA): TGTGCCAGCTCAACGAACGGGGGAGGCACAGATACGCAGTATTTT.

The chain recombines TRBV6-6 with TRBJ2-2; 8 bases map to TRBD1. Germline V gene lookup returns CDR1 MNHNY and CDR2 SVGAGI (reference sequence). J lost 5 bases, V lost 2 bases, and 7 bases had no gene match. This CDR3 spans 16 amino acids. The CDR3 region is CASSYPQGARTGELFF. The CDR3 coding sequence is TGTGCCAGCAGTTACCCCCAGGGGGCGCGTACCGGGGAGCTGTTTTTT.

The genes are TRBV19 and TRBJ2-1; 10 bases agree with TRBD2. There are 16 residues in the CDR3. The V and J ends lost 3 bases and 8 bases, in that order; junction bases with no gene match: 10. Per the germline V gene, CDR1 is LNHDA and CDR2 is SQIVND (reference sequence). CDR3 loop: CASSMRRLAGDDEQFF. In DNA form, the CDR3 reads TGTGCCAGTAGTATGCGCCGTCTAGCGGGGGACGATGAGCAGTTCTTC. The whole variable domain, filled in from reference TRBV19 and TRBJ2-1, reads DGGITQSPKYLFRKEGQNVTLSCEQNLNHDAMYWYRQDPGQGLRLIYYSQIVNDFQKGDIAEGYSVSREKKESFPLTVTSAQKNPTAFYLCASSMRRLAGDDEQFFGPGTRLTVL.

This sequence joins TRBV12-5 and TRBJ2-5, with 16 bases fitting TRBD2. The CDR3 consists of 16 residues. Germline CDR1 and CDR2: LGHNT and FRNRAP. V shed 7 bases, J shed 5 bases, and the junction held 7 bases outside the gene matches. CDR3 in amino acids: CASAPGTSGGAETQYF. DNA for the CDR3: TGTGCTAGTGCCCCCGGGACTAGCGGGGGGGCGGAGACCCAGTACTTC.

The chain is built from TRBV27 and TRBJ2-1; possible D gene TRBD2, 6 bases. CDR1 and CDR2 (germline): MNHEY, SMNVEV (reference sequence). This CDR3 has 16 amino acids. V lost 5 bases and J lost 8, with 22 bases in between. CDR3 amino acids: CASSMGPGVQLYEQFF. The CDR3 nucleotides read TGTGCCAGCAGTATGGGCCCGGGGGTTCAATTGTATGAGCAGTTCTTC.

J is TRBJ2-7 and V is TRBV7-8; D tentatively reads TRBD1 or TRBD2 (7 bases each). V lost 4 bases and J lost 4, with 17 bases in between. Germline V CDR1 and CDR2: SGHVS, FQNEAQ. The CDR3 covers 15 residues. In DNA form, the CDR3 reads TGTGCCAGCAGCTCGGTGGGAGGGGGCGGGTACGAGCAGTACTTC. Translated, it gives CASSSVGGGGYEQYF.